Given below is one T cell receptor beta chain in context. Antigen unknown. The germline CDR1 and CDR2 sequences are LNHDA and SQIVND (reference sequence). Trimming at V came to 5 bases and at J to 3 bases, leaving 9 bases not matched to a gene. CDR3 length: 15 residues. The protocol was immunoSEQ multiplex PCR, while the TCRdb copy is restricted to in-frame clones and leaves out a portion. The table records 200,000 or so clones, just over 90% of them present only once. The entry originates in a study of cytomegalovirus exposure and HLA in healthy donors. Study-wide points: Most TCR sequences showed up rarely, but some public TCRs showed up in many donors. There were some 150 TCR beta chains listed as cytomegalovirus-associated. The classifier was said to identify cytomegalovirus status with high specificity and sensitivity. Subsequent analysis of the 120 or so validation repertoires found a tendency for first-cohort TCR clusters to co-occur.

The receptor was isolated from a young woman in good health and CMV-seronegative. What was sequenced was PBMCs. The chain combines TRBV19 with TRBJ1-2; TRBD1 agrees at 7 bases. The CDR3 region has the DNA TGTGCCAGTAGTCCTAGCTCAGGGGGATACTATGGCTACACCTTC. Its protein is CASSPSSGGYYGYTF.